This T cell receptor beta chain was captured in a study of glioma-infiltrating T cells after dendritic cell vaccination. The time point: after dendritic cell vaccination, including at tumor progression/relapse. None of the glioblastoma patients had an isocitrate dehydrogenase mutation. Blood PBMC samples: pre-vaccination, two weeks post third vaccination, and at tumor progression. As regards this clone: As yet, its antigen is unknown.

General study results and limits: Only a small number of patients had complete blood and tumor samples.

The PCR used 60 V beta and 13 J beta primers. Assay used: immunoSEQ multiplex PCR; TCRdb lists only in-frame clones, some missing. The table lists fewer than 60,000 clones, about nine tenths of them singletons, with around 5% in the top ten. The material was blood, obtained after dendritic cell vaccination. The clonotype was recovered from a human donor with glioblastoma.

This CDR3 is CASSPPAAGGLNEQFF. The DNA of the CDR3 is TGTGCCAGCAGTCCCCCAGCTGCGGGGGGTCTTAATGAGCAGTTCTTC. The rearrangement uses TRBV6-6 and TRBJ2-1, with 8 bases lining up with TRBD2. The germline CDR1 and CDR2 sequences are MNHNY and SVGAGI (reference sequence). The V segment lost 5 bases and the J segment 7 bases; nucleotides outside the gene matches: 13. The CDR3 is 16 amino acids.